Reported below is one TCR beta chain. The specificity of this receptor is unknown. Base-call qualities are not available, and no considerably larger clone is one nucleotide away. Library generation was performed with PCR. The sequencing machine was an Illumina HiSeq 2500. TCR libraries were prepared with molecular barcoding, using unique molecular identifiers to normalize TCRbeta repertoire quantification. The public reads were run again by TCRdb, first through fastp at Q25 and then through MiXCR, and only productive beta chains were kept. Here each entry gathers all rows of one CDR3 protein and keeps the most common genes and DNA. For this sample the table gives a few hundred thousand distinct CDR3 sequences, of which about a tenth were detected only once. Around 9.1% of the sample is held by the ten biggest clonotypes. The data derive from a study of T-cell reconstitution after alpha-beta-depleted transplantation in children listed by TCRdb under 2016. General notes on the study: Using TCR repertoire profiling, the study quantitatively followed how T-cell immune reconstitution unfolded in children after TCRalphabeta/CD19-depleted allogeneic hematopoietic cell transplantation.

The sequence came from a human donor who donated a stem cell graft to a child with SCID. The material was PBMCs from the stem cell graft donor, obtained from the stem cell graft.

The DNA reads TGTGCCAGCAGTTACACGGGACAGCCACACACAGATACGCAGTATTTT. Its coded protein is CASSYTGQPHTDTQYF. The sequence joins TRBV6-5 to TRBJ2-3, with 7 junctional bases fitting TRBD1. Spanning cysteine to phenylalanine, the CDR3 consists of 16 amino acids. CDR3 DNA only is kept here, 48 bases in frame from base 1. Trimming leaves V shorter by 2 bases and J shorter by 2 bases, with the junction holding 7 bases beyond the gene matches. CDR1 is given as MNHEY and CDR2 as SVGAGI, both from the germline V gene.